The 14 T cell receptor beta chains presented below share a single source sample, sequenced in a study of Graves' ophthalmopathy and Graves' hyperthyroidism. For repertoire sequencing, the TCR beta CDR3 regions were amplified from RNA transcripts. The workflow started with a first-round RT-PCR run with HTBI primers and then moved on to a second-round multiplex PCR. Each CDR3 protein is one row after TCRdb ran MiXCR on the multiplex PCR reads. The sample includes about 400,000 distinct CDR3 sequences, approximately 15% of them seen just once. The sequencing input was peripheral blood. These receptors were obtained from a woman aged 18-35 years with stable Graves' hyperthyroidism.

This clonotype has a count of ten or more. A read error is possible here, since a much larger clone lies one base away. This chain joins TRBV20-1 and TRBJ2-5; 10 bases agree with TRBD2. V shed 4 bases, J shed 6 bases, and the junction held 11 bases outside the gene matches. The CDR3 extends over 15 amino acids. Germline assignment: CDR1 DFQATT and CDR2 SNEGSKA (reference sequence). The DNA of the CDR3 is TGCAGTGCTATCCCCGGGAGCGGGGGGGCTAAGACCCAGTACTTC. It encodes CSAIPGSGGAKTQYF.

This clonotype was counted many times. The chain carries TRBV2 and TRBJ2-5; D is unresolved. The CDR3 sequence is 13 residues long. The germline CDR1 and CDR2 sequences are SNHLY and FYNNEI. CDR3 bases: TGTTCAACCGCACAAGGGTTGAGGGAGACCCAGTACTTC. It specifies CSTAQGLRETQYF.

The table lists this clonotype with many counts. The DNA of the CDR3 is TGTGCCACCAGCAGAGCAACCGGGACAGGGGGCACTGAAGCTTTCTTT. It yields the protein CATSRATGTGGTEAFF. V usage is TRBV15 and J usage is TRBJ1-1; 11 positions agree with TRBD1. This CDR3 has 16 amino acids. The ends lost 1 base at V and 4 bases at J; junction bases unmatched: 5. CDR1 and CDR2 from the germline V gene are LNHNV and YYDKDF (reference sequence).

The sample holds many counts of this clonotype. CDR3: CASSLNPRGTQYF. The CDR3 nucleotides are TGTGCCAGCAGCTTAAATCCGAGGGGGACCCAGTACTTC. The chain couples TRBV7-8 to TRBJ2-5; D assignment may be TRBD1 or TRBD2 (5 bases each). Per the germline V gene, CDR1 is SGHVS and CDR2 is FQNEAQ. This CDR3 comprises 13 residues. Trimming cost V 2 bases and J 7 bases, with 11 bases left between them.

This clonotype was seen ten or more times. CDR3 nucleotides: TGTGCCAGCTCTCCTAGCCAGGGCAGGAACGAGCAGTACTTC. This sequence encodes CASSPSQGRNEQYF. V is TRBV18 and J is TRBJ2-7, with D possibly being TRBD1 or TRBD2 (5 bases each). The CDR3 has 14 amino acids. V lost 6 bases and J lost 5, with 17 bases in between. Looked up from germline, CDR1 is KGHSH and CDR2 is LQKENI.

This clonotype was seen ten or more times. The V call is TRBV7-8, the J call TRBJ1-1; D perhaps matches TRBD1 (6 bases). CDR1 is SGHVS and CDR2 is FQNEAQ in the germline V gene. Deletions cut 5 bases from V and 7 bases from J, with 8 bases between. CDR3 length: 11 residues. DNA for the CDR3: TGTGCCAGCAGCAAGGGGGGTGAAGCTTTCTTT. The encoded protein is CASSKGGEAFF.

This chain uses TRBV19 with TRBJ1-5, with TRBD1 matching 8 bases. V lost 7 bases, J lost 4 bases, and 12 bases stayed unmatched. Per germline, CDR1 LNHDA and CDR2 SQIVND (reference sequence). This CDR3 contains 16 residues. The DNA of the CDR3 is TGTGCCAGTACCCCTGGATTGGACAGGGAGAATCAGCCCCAGCATTTT. This gives the protein CASTPGLDRENQPQHF.

Notes on this clonotype: Since no conserved phenylalanine or tryptophan closes the CDR3, a read error is the likely cause. The CDR3 region is CSASLQASGYEQYL. The CDR3 DNA follows: TGCAGTGCTAGCTTACAGGCCTCTGGGTACGAGCAGTACCTC. The chain couples TRBV20-1 to TRBJ2-7; TRBD1 is a possible D gene (5 bases). The CDR3 length is 14 residues. Deletions cut 3 bases from V and 4 bases from J, with 16 bases between. Germline-derived CDR1 and CDR2 are DFQATT and SNEGSKA (reference sequence).

The table lists this clonotype with many counts. The gene calls are TRBV6-5 and TRBJ1-1; D remains ambiguous. The V gene's germline CDR1 is MNHEY and CDR2 SVGAGI. CDR3 length equals 17 residues. V lost 2 bases and J lost 0, with 16 bases in between. The CDR3 protein is CASSYLTRERVNTEAFF. In DNA form, the CDR3 reads TGTGCCAGCAGTTACCTCACACGGGAAAGGGTGAACACTGAAGCTTTCTTT.

The table lists this clonotype with a few counts. The rearrangement links TRBV4-2 to TRBJ2-2, with no clear D. V lost 1 base to trimming and J lost 0 bases, with 9 bases between them. Germline V CDR1 and CDR2: LGHNA, YNFKEQ. This CDR3 contains 16 residues. Here the CDR3 DNA reads TGTGCCAGCAGCCAAGCGGCCAGGTCGAACACCGGGGAGCTGTTTTTT. Encoded protein: CASSQAARSNTGELFF.

Many counts were recorded for this clonotype. The chain employs TRBV2 and TRBJ1-6, with D uncertain. CDR3 size: 13 residues. CDR1 and CDR2 (germline): SNHLY, FYNNEI. The V gene lost 6 bases and the J gene lost 6 bases, with 9 bases spanning the gap. The DNA for the CDR3 is TGTGCCAGCAGACAGCAAATTAATTCACCCCTCCACTTT. Protein sequence: CASRQQINSPLHF. The variable domain in full, with the rest retrieved from reference TRBV2 and TRBJ1-6, is EPEVTQTPSHQVTQMGQEVILRCVPISNHLYFYWYRQILGQKVEFLVSFYNNEISEKSEIFDDQFSVERPDGSNFTLKIRSTKLEDSAMYFCASRQQINSPLHFGNGTRLTVT.

This clonotype has a count of ten or more. The genes are TRBV12-3 or TRBV12-4 and TRBJ1-1; TRBD1 aligns across 7 bases. The length of the CDR3 is 15 residues. The ends lost 3 bases at V and 3 bases at J; junction bases unmatched: 7. DNA of the CDR3: TGTGCCAGCAGTTTCAGTTCCCAGGGGGACACTGAAGCTTTCTTT. Its translation is CASSFSSQGDTEAFF.

The sample holds many counts of this clonotype. The chain employs TRBV5-1 and TRBJ1-1; D is possibly TRBD1 (6 bases). The V gene lost 6 bases and the J gene lost 1 base, with 16 bases spanning the gap. This CDR3 has 15 amino acids. The germline V gene has CDR1 SGHRS and CDR2 YFSETQ. The CDR3 reads CASTEVTGANTEAFF. CDR3 sequence (DNA): TGCGCCAGCACTGAGGTGACGGGGGCGAACACTGAAGCTTTCTTT.

This clonotype was picked up many times. The chain joins TRBV12-5 to TRBJ1-2, with D possibly matching TRBD1 (5 bases). Trimming removed 5 bases from V and 12 bases from J, with 16 bases in between. Germline V gives CDR1 LGHNT, CDR2 FRNRAP. The CDR3 totals 12 residues. This chain's CDR3 is CASGPETVSDTF. The CDR3 DNA is TGTGCTAGTGGTCCAGAGACAGTGTCCGACACCTTC.